This T cell receptor (beta chain) was identified during a study of shared clonotypes between healthy human individuals. Study results and caveats: Non-shared clonotypes had lower generation probabilities than those shared by all four donors. Naive CD4 clonotypes overlapped across several donors at roughly 5.1%.

Comments on this clone: Its antigen is unidentified. One end of the junction does not line up with germline, which may come from a read error.

The CDR3 spans 15 residues. CDR1 is LNHDA, CDR2 SQIVND, per germline (reference sequence). The material for each subset, its genomic DNA, was split evenly across several immunoSEQ plates. Clones were read by immunoSEQ multiplex PCR, and TCRdb kept only the in-frame ones, dropping some. Of about 2 million clones in the sample, 85% to 95% are singletons; the top ten hold around 0.13%. The TCR sequence derives from a young man in good health. Source material: naive CD4+ T cells sorted from blood. Subset noted: CD45RA+ positively selected. This rearrangement joins TRBV19 to TRBJ1-5, with D possibly matching TRBD1 (5 bases). CDR3 nucleotide sequence: TGTGCAAGTAGAAGGCAGGGCAACCCCAATCAGCCCCAGCATTTT. Its translation is CASRRQGNPNQPQHF.